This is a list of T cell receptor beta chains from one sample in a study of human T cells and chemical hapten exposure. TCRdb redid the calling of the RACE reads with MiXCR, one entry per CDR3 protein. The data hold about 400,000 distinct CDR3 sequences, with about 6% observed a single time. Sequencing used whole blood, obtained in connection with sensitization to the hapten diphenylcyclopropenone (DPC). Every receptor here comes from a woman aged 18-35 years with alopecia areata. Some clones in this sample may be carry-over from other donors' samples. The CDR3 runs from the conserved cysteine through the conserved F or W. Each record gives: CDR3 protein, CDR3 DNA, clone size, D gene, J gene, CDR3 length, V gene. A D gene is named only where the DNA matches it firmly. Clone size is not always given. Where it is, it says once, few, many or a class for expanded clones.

CASSPDDQPQHF,TGTGCCAGCAGTCCTGATGATCAGCCCCAGCATTTT,few,-,TRBJ1-5,12,TRBV2
CASSLGRASEAFF,TGTGCCAGCAGCTTAGGCAGGGCAAGTGAAGCTTTCTTT,many,-,TRBJ1-1,13,TRBV7-9
CASSLRSGRGNYGYTF,TGTGCCAGCAGCTTAAGGTCCGGAAGGGGTAACTATGGCTACACCTTC,few,-,TRBJ1-2,16,TRBV7-2
CASTQRRKGEETQYF,TGTGCCAGCACTCAGCGGCGTAAGGGGGAAGAGACCCAGTACTTC,few,-,TRBJ2-5,15,TRBV6-2/TRBV6-3
CASTPGEGEQYF,TGTGCTAGTACCCCGGGGGAAGGCGAGCAGTACTTC,-,-,TRBJ2-7,12,TRBV12-5
CASSYSGGSPYEQYF,TGTGCCAGCAGTTACTCGGGGGGAAGTCCATACGAGCAGTACTTC,-,-,TRBJ2-7,15,TRBV6-5
CASSQGSRMGWDPNYGYTF,TGTGCCAGCAGCCAGGGTTCGCGGATGGGGTGGGACCCTAACTATGGCTACACCTTC,-,-,TRBJ1-2,19,TRBV14
CASSLRQGANGYTF,TGTGCCAGCAGTTTAAGGCAGGGGGCCAATGGCTACACCTTC,-,TRBD1,TRBJ1-2,14,TRBV27
CASSLGTGPYGYTF,TGTGCCAGCAGTTTGGGGACAGGGCCCTATGGCTACACCTTC,many,TRBD1,TRBJ1-2,14,TRBV12-3/TRBV12-4
CASSRGISNYGYTF,TGTGCCAGCAGTCGGGGGATTTCTAACTATGGCTACACCTTC,-,-,TRBJ1-2,14,TRBV12-3/TRBV12-4
CALADNEQFF,TGTGCCCTCGCAGACAATGAGCAGTTCTTC,few,-,TRBJ2-1,10,TRBV7-9
CSVQSKGEAFF,TGCAGCGTTCAAAGTAAAGGGGAAGCTTTCTTT,many,-,TRBJ1-1,11,TRBV29-1
CASGPFWDRQFNQPQHF,TGTGCTAGTGGCCCCTTTTGGGACAGGCAATTCAATCAGCCCCAGCATTTT,-,TRBD1,TRBJ1-5,17,TRBV12-5
CASSPTTLRFMNTEAFF,TGTGCCAGCAGTCCCACGACCCTTAGATTTATGAACACTGAAGCTTTCTTT,-,-,TRBJ1-1,17,TRBV6-2/TRBV6-3
CASSLDYSNQPQHF,TGTGCCAGCAGTTTGGACTATAGCAATCAGCCCCAGCATTTT,many,-,TRBJ1-5,14,TRBV27
CASSYKRSGASYEQYF,TGTGCCAGCAGTTATAAAAGGTCGGGGGCCTCCTACGAGCAGTACTTC,-,-,TRBJ2-7,16,TRBV6-2/TRBV6-3
CASSFRGGPTEAFF,TGTGCCAGCAGCTTCCGGGGGGGCCCCACTGAAGCTTTCTTT,-,-,TRBJ1-1,14,TRBV7-9
CASSSTSGGYYEQYF,TGCGCCAGCAGCTCGACTAGCGGGGGATACTACGAGCAGTACTTC,many,TRBD2,TRBJ2-7,15,TRBV5-1
CASSLLGQGAVLEKLFF,TGTGCCAGCAGTTTATTGGGACAGGGGGCCGTTCTTGAAAAACTGTTTTTT,many,TRBD1,TRBJ1-4,17,TRBV27
CSARDSRADYYGYTF,TGCAGTGCTAGAGATAGTAGGGCAGACTACTATGGCTACACCTTC,many,-,TRBJ1-2,15,TRBV20-1
CASSYGQRYEQYF,TGTGCCAGCAGCTACGGACAGAGGTACGAGCAGTACTTC,-,-,TRBJ2-7,13,TRBV7-6
CASSPFPPFDRGIEKLFF,TGTGCCAGCAGCCCCTTTCCTCCCTTTGACAGGGGAATCGAAAAACTGTTTTTT,-,TRBD1,TRBJ1-4,18,TRBV6-1
CASRFRGDGRDNEQFF,TGTGCCAGCAGGTTCCGAGGGGACGGGCGGGACAATGAGCAGTTCTTC,-,-,TRBJ2-1,16,TRBV2
CASSYGVRQPQHF,TGTGCCAGCAGTTACGGGGTTCGCCAGCCCCAGCATTTT,-,-,TRBJ1-5,13,TRBV6-2/TRBV6-3
CASSETGTLSDTQYF,TGTGCCAGCAGCGAGACCGGGACTCTCTCAGATACGCAGTATTTT,-,-,TRBJ2-3,15,TRBV11-1
CSVQGGGNTGELFF,TGCAGCGTTCAAGGCGGCGGGAACACCGGGGAGCTGTTTTTT,many,-,TRBJ2-2,14,TRBV29-1
CASSLSSGANVLTF,TGTGCCAGCAGCCTAAGCTCTGGGGCCAACGTCCTGACTTTC,many,-,TRBJ2-6,14,TRBV5-1
CASRTRRLGMGGGPTSTDTQYF,TGTGCCAGCAGGACCCGTCGACTGGGGATGGGGGGCGGGCCCACTAGCACAGATACGCAGTATTTT,few,-,TRBJ2-3,22,TRBV12-3/TRBV12-4
CASRRDIQETQYF,TGTGCCAGCAGGCGGGACATCCAAGAGACCCAGTACTTC,-,-,TRBJ2-5,13,TRBV6-2/TRBV6-3
CASIFSPSGGANNEQFF,TGTGCCAGCATCTTCTCTCCTAGCGGGGGGGCCAACAATGAGCAGTTCTTC,-,TRBD2,TRBJ2-1,17,TRBV27
CASSIDRAEAFF,TGTGCCAGCAGTATCGACAGGGCGGAAGCTTTCTTT,-,TRBD1,TRBJ1-1,12,TRBV6-6
CASSPPPGEAFF,TGTGCCAGCAGTCCTCCCCCAGGGGAAGCTTTCTTT,many,-,TRBJ1-1,12,TRBV12-3/TRBV12-4
CASRRLGTGFPNEQFF,TGTGCCAGCAGACGCCTAGGGACAGGCTTTCCCAATGAGCAGTTCTTC,-,TRBD1,TRBJ2-1,16,TRBV6-2/TRBV6-3
CASSFSTTGNTEAFF,TGTGCCAGCAGTTTTTCAACTACGGGGAACACTGAAGCTTTCTTT,-,-,TRBJ1-1,15,TRBV12-3/TRBV12-4
CASSYSNRGASGAQYF,TGTGCCAGCAGTTACTCGAACCGGGGGGCCTCGGGGGCGCAGTATTTT,few,-,TRBJ2-3,16,TRBV6-5
CASSQPFQGYGYTF,TGCGCCAGCAGCCAACCATTCCAGGGTTATGGCTACACCTTC,-,-,TRBJ1-2,14,TRBV4-1
CASTPPGQGSAGANVLTF,TGTGCCAGCACTCCCCCGGGACAGGGAAGTGCTGGGGCCAACGTCCTGACTTTC,many,TRBD1,TRBJ2-6,18,TRBV7-2
CASSFLDSSYNEQFF,TGTGCCAGCAGTTTCCTTGACAGCTCCTACAATGAGCAGTTCTTC,-,-,TRBJ2-1,15,TRBV28
CASSQTFRGRGYTF,TGTGCCAGCAGCCAGACCTTCAGGGGGCGCGGCTACACCTTC,many,TRBD1,TRBJ1-2,14,TRBV5-6
CASSSTDRVNTEAFF,TGTGCCAGCAGTTCAACGGACAGGGTGAACACTGAAGCTTTCTTT,many,TRBD1,TRBJ1-1,15,TRBV12-3/TRBV12-4
CATTLRGLGYTF,TGTGCCACCACCCTCAGGGGCCTTGGCTACACCTTC,many,-,TRBJ1-2,12,TRBV6-5
CASTYDRSISGANVLTF,TGTGCCAGCACCTATGACAGGTCAATCTCTGGGGCCAACGTCCTGACTTTC,-,-,TRBJ2-6,17,TRBV12-3/TRBV12-4
CASSLTGTVANQPQHF,TGTGCCAGCAGCTTAACCGGGACAGTGGCTAATCAGCCCCAGCATTTT,-,TRBD1,TRBJ1-5,16,TRBV7-2
CASSVEGRVVDTQYF,TGTGCCAGCAGCGTAGAGGGTAGGGTAGTGGATACGCAGTATTTT,-,-,TRBJ2-3,15,TRBV9
CASSPKRGGLHRSTDTQYF,TGTGCCAGCAGTCCAAAGCGGGGGGGCTTACATCGGAGCACAGATACGCAGTATTTT,-,TRBD2,TRBJ2-3,19,TRBV6-2/TRBV6-3
CASSYRGGITEAFF,TGTGCCAGCAGTTACCGAGGGGGGATCACTGAAGCTTTCTTT,many,-,TRBJ1-1,14,TRBV6-5